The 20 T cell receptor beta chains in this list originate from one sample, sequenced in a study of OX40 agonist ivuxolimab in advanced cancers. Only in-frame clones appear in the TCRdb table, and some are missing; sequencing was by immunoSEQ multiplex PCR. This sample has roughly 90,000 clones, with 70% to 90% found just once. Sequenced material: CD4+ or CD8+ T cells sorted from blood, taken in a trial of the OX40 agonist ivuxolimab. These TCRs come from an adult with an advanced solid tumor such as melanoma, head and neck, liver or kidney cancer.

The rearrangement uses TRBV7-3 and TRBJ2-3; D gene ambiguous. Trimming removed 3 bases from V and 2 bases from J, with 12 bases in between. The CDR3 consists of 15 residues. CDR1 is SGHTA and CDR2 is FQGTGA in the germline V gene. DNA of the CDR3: TGTGCCAGCAGCTTGCCCGGACCATACACAGATACGCAGTATTTT. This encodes CASSLPGPYTDTQYF.

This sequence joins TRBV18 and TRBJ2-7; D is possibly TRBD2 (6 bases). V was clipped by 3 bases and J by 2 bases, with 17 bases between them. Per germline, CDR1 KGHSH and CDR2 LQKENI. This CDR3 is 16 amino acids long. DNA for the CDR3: TGTGCCAGCTCACCCCCTAAGGGAGGCCTTACCTACGAGCAGTACTTC. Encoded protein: CASSPPKGGLTYEQYF.

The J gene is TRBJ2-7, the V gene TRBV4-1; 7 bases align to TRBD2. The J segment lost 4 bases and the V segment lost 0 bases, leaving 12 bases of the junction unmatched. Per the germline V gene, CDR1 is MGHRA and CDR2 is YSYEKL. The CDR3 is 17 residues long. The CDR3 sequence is CASSQDSGAAGEYEQYF. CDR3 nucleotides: TGCGCCAGCAGCCAAGATTCGGGCGCGGCGGGGGAGTACGAGCAGTACTTC.

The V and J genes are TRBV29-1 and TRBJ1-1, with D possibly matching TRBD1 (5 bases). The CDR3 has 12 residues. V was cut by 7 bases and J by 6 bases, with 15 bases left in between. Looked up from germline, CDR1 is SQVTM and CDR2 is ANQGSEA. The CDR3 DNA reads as TGCAGCGCCCGAAAGACGGGGCCTGAAGCTTTCTTT. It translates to CSARKTGPEAFF.

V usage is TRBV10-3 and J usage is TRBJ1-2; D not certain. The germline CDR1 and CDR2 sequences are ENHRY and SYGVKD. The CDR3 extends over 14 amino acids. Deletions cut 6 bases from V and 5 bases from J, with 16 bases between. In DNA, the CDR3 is TGTGCCATCAGACGGGAGGCGGGTGGGTATGGCTACACCTTC. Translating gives CAIRREAGGYGYTF.

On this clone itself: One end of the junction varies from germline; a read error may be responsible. The CDR3 DNA reads as TGTGCCAGCAGATTAGTAGGGACACATCCTCGGAATGAGCAGTTCTTC. Translation gives CASRLVGTHPRNEQFF. The V gene is TRBV11-2, the J gene TRBJ2-1; D may be TRBD1 (6 bases). CDR1 SGHAT and CDR2 FQNNGV come from the germline V gene. The CDR3 sequence is 16 residues long.

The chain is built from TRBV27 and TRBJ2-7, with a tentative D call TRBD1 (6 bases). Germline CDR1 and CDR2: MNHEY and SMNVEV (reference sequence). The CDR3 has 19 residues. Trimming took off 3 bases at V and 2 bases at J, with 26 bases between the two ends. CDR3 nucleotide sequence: TGTGCCAGCAGTTTCCTAAATACACAGGGTTTCGATAAACCCTACGAGCAGTACTTC. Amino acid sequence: CASSFLNTQGFDKPYEQYF.

Here the CDR3 DNA reads TGTGCCAGTAGTATCCAGGGATTCCAGCCCCAGCATTTT. It codes for CASSIQGFQPQHF. The rearrangement links TRBV19 to TRBJ1-5, with D perhaps TRBD1 (5 bases). The CDR3 contains 13 residues. Germline V gene data show CDR1 as LNHDA and CDR2 as SQIVND (reference sequence). Trimming left V 3 bases short and J 7 bases short, with 10 bases between.

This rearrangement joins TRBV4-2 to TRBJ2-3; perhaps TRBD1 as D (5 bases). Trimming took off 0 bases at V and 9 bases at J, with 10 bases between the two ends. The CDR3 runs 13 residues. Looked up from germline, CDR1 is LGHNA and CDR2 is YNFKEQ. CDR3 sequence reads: CASSQEVQGTQYF. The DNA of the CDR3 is TGTGCCAGCAGCCAAGAAGTTCAGGGCACGCAGTATTTT.

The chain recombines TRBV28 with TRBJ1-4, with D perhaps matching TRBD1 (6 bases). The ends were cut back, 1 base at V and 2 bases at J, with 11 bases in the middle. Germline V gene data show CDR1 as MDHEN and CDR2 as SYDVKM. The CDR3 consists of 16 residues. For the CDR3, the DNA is TGTGCCAGCAGTTTATTGGACAGCTCGACTAATGAAAAACTGTTTTTT. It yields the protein CASSLLDSSTNEKLFF. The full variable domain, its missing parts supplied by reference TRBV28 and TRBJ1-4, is DVKVTQSSRYLVKRTGEKVFLECVQDMDHENMFWYRQDPGLGLRLIYFSYDVKMKEKGDIPEGYSVSREKKERFSLILESASTNQTSMYLCASSLLDSSTNEKLFFGSGTQLSVL.

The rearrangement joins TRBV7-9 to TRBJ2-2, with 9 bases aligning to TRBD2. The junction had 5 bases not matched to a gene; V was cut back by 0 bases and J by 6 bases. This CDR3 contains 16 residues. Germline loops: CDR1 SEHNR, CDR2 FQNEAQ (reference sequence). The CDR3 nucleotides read TGTGCCAGCAGCTTAGCCCTCGGGACTAGCTCCGGGGAGCTGTTTTTT. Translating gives CASSLALGTSSGELFF.

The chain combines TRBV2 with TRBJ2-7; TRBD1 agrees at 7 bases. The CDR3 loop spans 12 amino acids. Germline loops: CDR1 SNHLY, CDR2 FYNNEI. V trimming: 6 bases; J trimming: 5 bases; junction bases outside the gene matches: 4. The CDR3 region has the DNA TGTGCCAGCAGCCTACAGGGGCACGAGCAGTACTTC. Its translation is CASSLQGHEQYF.

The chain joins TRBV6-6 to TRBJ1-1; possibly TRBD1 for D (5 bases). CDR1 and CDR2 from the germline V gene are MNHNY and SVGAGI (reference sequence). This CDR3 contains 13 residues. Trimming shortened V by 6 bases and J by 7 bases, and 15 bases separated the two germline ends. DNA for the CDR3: TGTGCCAGCAGCCTGCGGGACGACAGTGAAGCTTTCTTT. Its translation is CASSLRDDSEAFF.

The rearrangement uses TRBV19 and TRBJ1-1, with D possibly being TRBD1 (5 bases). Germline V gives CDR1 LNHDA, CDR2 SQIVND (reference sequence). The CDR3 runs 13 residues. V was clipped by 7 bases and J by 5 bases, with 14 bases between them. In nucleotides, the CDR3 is TGTGCCAGTAAGAGGCAGGGAGAGACTGAAGCTTTCTTT. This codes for CASKRQGETEAFF.

The CDR3 DNA is TGTGCCAGCACCCTAACTATCGCCGGGGAGCTGTTTTTT. Translated, it gives CASTLTIAGELFF. This chain links TRBV2 with TRBJ2-2; no firm D call. The V gene's germline CDR1 is SNHLY and CDR2 FYNNEI. V was cut by 7 bases and J by 6 bases, with 12 bases left in between. The CDR3 sequence is 13 residues long.

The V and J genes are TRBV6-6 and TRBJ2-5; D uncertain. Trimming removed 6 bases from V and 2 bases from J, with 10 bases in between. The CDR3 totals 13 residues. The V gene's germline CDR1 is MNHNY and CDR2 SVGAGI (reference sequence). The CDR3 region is CASRPGSQETQYF. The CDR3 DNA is TGTGCCAGCAGACCCGGGTCTCAAGAGACCCAGTACTTC.

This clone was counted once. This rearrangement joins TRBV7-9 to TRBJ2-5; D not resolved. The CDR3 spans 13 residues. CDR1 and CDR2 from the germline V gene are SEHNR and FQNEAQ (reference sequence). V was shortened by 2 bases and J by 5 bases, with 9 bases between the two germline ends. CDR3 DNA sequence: TGTGCCAGCAGCTTATTTGGAAGGGAGACCCAGTACTTC. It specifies CASSLFGRETQYF.

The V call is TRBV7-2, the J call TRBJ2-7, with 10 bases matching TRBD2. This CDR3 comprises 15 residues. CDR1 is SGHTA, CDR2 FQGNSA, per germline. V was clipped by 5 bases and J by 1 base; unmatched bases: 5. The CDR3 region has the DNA TGTGCCAGCAGCCCTCTAGCGGGAGTATCCTACGAGCAGTACTTC. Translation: CASSPLAGVSYEQYF.

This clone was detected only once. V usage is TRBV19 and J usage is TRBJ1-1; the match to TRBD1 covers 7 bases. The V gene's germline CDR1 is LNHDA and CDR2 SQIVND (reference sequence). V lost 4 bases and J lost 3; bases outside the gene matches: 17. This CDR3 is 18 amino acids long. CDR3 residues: CASSTYAYRGGPDTEAFF. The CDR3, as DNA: TGTGCCAGTAGTACATACGCCTACAGGGGAGGCCCCGACACTGAAGCTTTCTTT.

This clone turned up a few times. This CDR3 is CASSPTTILAKNIQYF. CDR3 coding DNA: TGTGCCAGCAGTCCTACAACAATACTAGCCAAAAACATTCAGTACTTC. This chain joins TRBV28 and TRBJ2-4, with D unresolved. The CDR3 extends over 16 amino acids. V dropped 5 bases and J dropped 0 bases, with 14 bases sitting between them. Germline V gene sequence: CDR1 MDHEN, CDR2 SYDVKM.